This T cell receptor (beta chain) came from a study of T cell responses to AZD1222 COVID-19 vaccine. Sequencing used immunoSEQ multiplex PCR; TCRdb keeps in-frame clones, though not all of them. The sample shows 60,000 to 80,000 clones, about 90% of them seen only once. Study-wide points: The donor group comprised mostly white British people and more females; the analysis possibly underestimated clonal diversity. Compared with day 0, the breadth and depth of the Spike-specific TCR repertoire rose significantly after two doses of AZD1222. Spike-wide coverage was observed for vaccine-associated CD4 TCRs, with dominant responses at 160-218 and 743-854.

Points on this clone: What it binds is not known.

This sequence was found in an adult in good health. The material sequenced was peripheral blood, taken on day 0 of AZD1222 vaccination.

The DNA of the CDR3 is TGTGCCTGGAGTCAAGGGGGTGAAGCTTTCTTT. It is translated as CAWSQGGEAFF. This sequence joins TRBV30 and TRBJ1-1, with D possibly matching TRBD1 (6 bases). The CDR3 contains 11 residues. The V and J ends lost 2 bases and 7 bases respectively, with 8 bases between them. Per germline, CDR1 GTSNPN and CDR2 SVGIG (reference sequence).